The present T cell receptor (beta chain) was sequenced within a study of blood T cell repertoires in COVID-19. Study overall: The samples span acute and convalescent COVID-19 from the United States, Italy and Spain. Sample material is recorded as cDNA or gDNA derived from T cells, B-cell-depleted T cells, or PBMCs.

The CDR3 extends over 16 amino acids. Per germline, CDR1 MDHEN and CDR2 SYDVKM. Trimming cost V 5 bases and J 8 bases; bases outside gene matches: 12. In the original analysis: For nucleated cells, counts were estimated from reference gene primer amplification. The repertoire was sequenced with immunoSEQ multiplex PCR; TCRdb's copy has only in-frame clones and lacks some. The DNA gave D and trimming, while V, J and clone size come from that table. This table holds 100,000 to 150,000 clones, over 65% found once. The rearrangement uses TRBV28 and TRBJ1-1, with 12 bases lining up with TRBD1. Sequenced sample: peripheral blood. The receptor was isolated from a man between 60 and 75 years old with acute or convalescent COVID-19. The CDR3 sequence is CASSRLGGQGALEAFF. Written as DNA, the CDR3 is TGTGCCAGCAGTCGACTAGGGGGACAGGGGGCCCTAGAAGCTTTCTTT.